What follows are 25 T cell receptor beta chains derived from one specimen sequenced in a study of brain T cells in children with intractable seizures. The table came from immunoSEQ multiplex PCR; TCRdb's copy has only in-frame clones and leaves some out. The sample records about 340,000 clones, about 93% being singletons. Time point: blood from clinic visit 5 months post-surgery; TSC patient then seizure free. Sequenced material: peripheral blood, taken more than 4 months after surgery. The source is a boy younger than two with tuberous sclerosis and intractable seizures.

Turning to this clone: One end of the junction fails to match germline, which may point to a read error. The CDR3 DNA reads as TGTGCCAGCAGTGACTCCGGGACAGCCATCTACGAGCAGTACTTC. This encodes CASSDSGTAIYEQYF. J is TRBJ2-7 and V is TRBV6-5; 7 bases agree with TRBD1. Germline CDR1 and CDR2: MNHEY and SVGAGI. The CDR3 is 15 amino acids.

This clone was seen a single time. The V gene is TRBV4-1, the J gene TRBJ1-4; D gene uncertain. Trimming removed 7 bases from V and 3 bases from J, with 18 bases in between. This CDR3 contains 16 residues. The V gene's germline CDR1 is MGHRA and CDR2 YSYEKL. This chain's CDR3 is CASTPTPLSSNEKLFF. The CDR3 DNA follows: TGCGCCAGCACCCCAACACCCCTCTCATCTAATGAAAAACTGTTTTTT.

The chain carries TRBV6-5 and TRBJ2-4; TRBD1 matches at 7 bases. The CDR3 has 15 residues. Trimming removed 4 bases from V and 3 bases from J; junction bases left unmatched: 6. Germline V gene sequence: CDR1 MNHEY, CDR2 SVGAGI. As DNA, the CDR3 is TGTGCCAGCAGTTGGGACAGTGGTGGCAAAAACATTCAGTACTTC. Its protein is CASSWDSGGKNIQYF.

The chain is built from TRBV3-1 (or the pseudogene TRBV3-2) and TRBJ1-2; D is unresolved. In germline, CDR1 is LGHDT, CDR2 YNNKEL (reference sequence). This CDR3 has 13 residues. V shed 1 base and J shed 4 bases, with 7 bases lying between them. The CDR3 DNA reads TGTGCCAGCAGCCAAGCTACAACCTATGGCTACACCTTC. It specifies CASSQATTYGYTF.

The chain combines TRBV10-3 with TRBJ2-2; 12 bases are a match to TRBD2. Germline lookup yields CDR1 ENHRY and CDR2 SYGVKD. This CDR3 region has 17 residues. The V and J ends lost 6 bases and 4 bases, in that order; junction bases with no gene match: 9. CDR3 loop: CAIRASGRAGSTGELFF. The CDR3 bases are TGTGCCATCAGAGCTAGCGGGAGGGCCGGAAGCACCGGGGAGCTGTTTTTT.

This chain joins TRBV19 and TRBJ2-4; D ambiguous. Germline loops: CDR1 LNHDA, CDR2 SQIVND (reference sequence). The V end lost 9 bases, the J end lost 0 bases, and 15 bases lay between the germline ends. The CDR3 runs 15 residues. Here the CDR3 reads CASPGSNLAKNIQYF. CDR3 coding DNA: TGTGCCAGCCCCGGGTCAAATTTAGCCAAAAACATTCAGTACTTC.

The chain carries TRBV7-6 and TRBJ1-1, with 9 bases lining up with TRBD1. The germline V gene encodes CDR1 SGHVS and CDR2 FNYEAQ. V was pared by 5 bases and J by 5 bases, with 9 bases of the junction left unmatched. The CDR3 is 15 amino acids. The DNA for the CDR3 is TGTGCCAGCAGCGTAAACAGGGGGCGTCGGACTGAAGCTTTCTTT. Translation: CASSVNRGRRTEAFF.

The DNA for the CDR3 is TGTGCCAGCAGCTTAGAGGCGGGGGGCTACGAGCAGTACTTC. Translating it yields CASSLEAGGYEQYF. The chain carries TRBV7-2 and TRBJ2-7; 8 bases are a match to TRBD2. Germline trimming cut 1 base from V and 3 bases from J; bases unmatched to any gene: 2. CDR3 size: 14 residues. CDR1 is SGHTA and CDR2 is FQGNSA in the germline V gene.

This clone has just one count. The gene calls are TRBV2 and TRBJ2-5; D gene unclear. Germline CDR1 SNHLY, CDR2 FYNNEI. This CDR3 has 13 residues. The V end lost 7 bases, the J end lost 1 base, and 10 bases lay between the germline ends. The chain's CDR3 is CASTLEVQETQYF. CDR3 bases: TGTGCCAGCACCTTAGAAGTCCAAGAGACCCAGTACTTC.

The gene calls are TRBV11-2 and TRBJ2-4, with 9 positions matching TRBD2. The CDR3 is made up of 15 amino acids. The germline V gene has CDR1 SGHAT and CDR2 FQNNGV. J was trimmed by 8 bases and V by 0 bases; bases with no gene match: 5. CDR3 nucleotide sequence: TGTGCCAGCAGCTTAGAGGCGGGAGGGCGGGACATTCAGTACTTC. Translation gives CASSLEAGGRDIQYF.

The J gene is TRBJ2-7, the V gene TRBV29-1; D is perhaps TRBD1 (6 bases). Germline V lookup: CDR1 SQVTM, CDR2 ANQGSEA. The CDR3 runs to 13 residues. V lost 4 bases, J lost 4 bases, and 14 bases lay in between. The CDR3 loop reads CSVGPVDRYEQYF. Here the CDR3 DNA reads TGCAGCGTTGGTCCGGTGGACAGATACGAGCAGTACTTC.

This sequence joins TRBV27 and TRBJ2-1, with D perhaps TRBD2 (6 bases). V lost 8 bases and J lost 5, with 34 bases in between. CDR1 is MNHEY and CDR2 is SMNVEV in the germline V gene (reference sequence). The CDR3 consists of 20 residues. The CDR3 coding sequence is TGTGCCAGCGGATTATTAAGAGGGGCCGGGCGCGCGGGGAATGACAATGAGCAGTTCTTC. Protein: CASGLLRGAGRAGNDNEQFF.

The chain has TRBV7-9 and TRBJ2-3; 10 bases agree with TRBD2. Trimming cost V 8 bases and J 3 bases; bases outside gene matches: 8. The CDR3 spans 15 residues. CDR1 and CDR2 from the germline V gene are SEHNR and FQNEAQ (reference sequence). CDR3 region: CASRTSGEGTDTQYF. CDR3 bases: TGTGCCAGCCGTACTAGCGGGGAGGGAACAGATACGCAGTATTTT.

The chain joins TRBV30 to TRBJ1-5; TRBD1 matches 8 bases. Germline V lookup: CDR1 GTSNPN, CDR2 SVGIG (reference sequence). Trimming removed 2 bases from V and 1 base from J; junction bases left unmatched: 1. The CDR3 length is 14 residues. The CDR3 spells CAWSRTGSNQPQHF. CDR3 bases: TGTGCCTGGAGTAGGACAGGGAGCAATCAGCCCCAGCATTTT.

The sample holds one count of this clone. This chain connects TRBV5-1 to TRBJ1-1; no reliable D call. This CDR3 spans 14 amino acids. Looked up from germline, CDR1 is SGHRS and CDR2 is YFSETQ. V was pared by 4 bases and J by 0 bases, with 10 bases between. In DNA, the CDR3 is TGCGCCAGCAGCCCTGACATACTGAACACTGAAGCTTTCTTT. It is translated as CASSPDILNTEAFF.

V usage is TRBV5-1 and J usage is TRBJ2-1; 13 bases fit TRBD2. The CDR3 covers 18 residues. Germline assignment: CDR1 SGHRS and CDR2 YFSETQ. V trimming: 0 bases; J trimming: 7 bases; junction bases outside the gene matches: 10. Here the CDR3 DNA reads TGCGCCAGCAGCTTGGTCCCTTGGACTAGCGGGAGTAAGAATGAGCAGTTCTTC. It is translated as CASSLVPWTSGSKNEQFF.

This chain joins TRBV12-3 or TRBV12-4 and TRBJ1-5, with 8 bases lining up with TRBD1. The J segment lost 12 bases and the V segment lost 6 bases, leaving 4 bases of the junction unmatched. This CDR3 region has 11 residues. This chain's CDR3 is CASSLDRDQHF. DNA of the CDR3: TGTGCCAGCAGCCTGGACAGGGACCAGCATTTT.

This chain connects TRBV30 to TRBJ1-2, with TRBD1 matching over 12 bases. The CDR3 is made up of 17 amino acids. V dropped 0 bases and J dropped 3; count of bases not matched to a gene: 8. CDR1 is GTSNPN and CDR2 is SVGIG in the germline V gene (reference sequence). CDR3 amino acids: CAWSVLRGQGAYYGYTF. CDR3 DNA sequence: TGTGCCTGGAGTGTGTTACGGGGACAGGGGGCTTACTATGGCTACACCTTC.

The chain uses TRBV6-1 and TRBJ2-2; 8 bases are shared with TRBD1. This CDR3 comprises 17 residues. The ends lost 2 bases at V and 5 bases at J; junction bases unmatched: 10. Germline CDR1 is MNHNS and CDR2 is SASEGT. The CDR3 nucleotides read TGTGCCAGCAGTGAAAGTGAGGACAGGGTAGGAACCGGGGAGCTGTTTTTT. The encoded protein is CASSESEDRVGTGELFF.

The V and J genes are TRBV7-8 and TRBJ2-3; the D is unclear. Germline CDR1 reads SGHVS; CDR2 reads FQNEAQ. Between the trimmed V and J ends, which lost 0 bases and 4 bases, there was a span of 17 bases. The CDR3 loop spans 17 amino acids. The CDR3: CASSLAFSHSQADTQYF. The CDR3 bases are TGTGCCAGCAGCTTAGCGTTTTCTCACAGCCAAGCAGATACGCAGTATTTT. Filled out from reference TRBV7-8 and TRBJ2-3, the complete variable domain reads GAGVSQSPRYKVAKRGQDVALRCDPISGHVSLFWYQQALGQGPEFLTYFQNEAQLDKSGLPSDRFFAERPEGSVSTLKIQRTQQEDSAVYLCASSLAFSHSQADTQYFGPGTRLTVL.

The CDR3 sequence is CASSQGGDGVFSYEQYF. In nucleotides, the CDR3 is TGCGCCAGCAGCCAAGGAGGAGACGGGGTCTTCTCCTACGAGCAGTACTTC. The V call is TRBV4-1, the J call TRBJ2-7, with D tentatively TRBD2 (5 bases). This CDR3 has 17 amino acids. The V end was cut by 1 base, the J end by 0 bases, with 16 bases between. CDR1 is MGHRA and CDR2 is YSYEKL in the germline V gene.

A note on this clone: This specimen includes other DNA sequences encoding the same CDR3. V gene TRBV18 combines with J gene TRBJ1-1; D is undetermined. Germline-derived CDR1 and CDR2 are KGHSH and LQKENI. Trimming stripped 1 base from V and 2 bases from J, with 8 bases between. The CDR3 has 14 residues. For the CDR3, the DNA is TGTGCCAGCTCACCACAGGGAGGCAACACTGAAGCTTTCTTT. Translating gives CASSPQGGNTEAFF.

The genes are TRBV5-4 and TRBJ1-5; possibly TRBD1 for D (6 bases). V dropped 0 bases and J dropped 4 bases, with 11 bases sitting between them. This CDR3 has 15 amino acids. Germline loops: CDR1 SGHNT, CDR2 YYREEE (reference sequence). The CDR3 loop reads CASSLGAGENQPQHF. The CDR3 bases are TGTGCCAGCAGCTTGGGGGCAGGGGAGAATCAGCCCCAGCATTTT. The full variable domain, its missing parts supplied by reference TRBV5-4 and TRBJ1-5, is ETGVTQSPTHLIKTRGQQVTLRCSSQSGHNTVSWYQQALGQGPQFIFQYYREEENGRGNFPPRFSGLQFPNYSSELNVNALELDDSALYLCASSLGAGENQPQHFGDGTRLSIL.

A single count supports this clone. The chain couples TRBV19 to TRBJ1-1, with D unclear. V lost 2 bases, J lost 1 base, and 11 bases lay in between. Germline CDR1 and CDR2: LNHDA and SQIVND (reference sequence). The CDR3 length is 15 residues. CDR3 loop: CASSIKLAGNTEAFF. In DNA, the CDR3 is TGTGCCAGTAGTATAAAATTAGCAGGGAACACTGAAGCTTTCTTT.

This clone turned up a few times. The J gene is TRBJ1-2, the V gene TRBV3-1 (or the pseudogene TRBV3-2); 9 bases are a match to TRBD1. Germline CDR1 and CDR2: LGHDT and YNNKEL (reference sequence). CDR3 length: 13 amino acids. J lost 6 bases, V lost 4 bases, and 3 bases had no gene match. CDR3 DNA: TGTGCCAGCAGCCCCACAGGGGGCAATGGCTACACCTTC. It is translated as CASSPTGGNGYTF.